Listed here are 27 T cell receptor beta chains from one sample, sequenced in a study of CD8 T cells in Susac syndrome. Reverse transcription of roughly 0.5 to 1 ug RNA was carried out with random hexamers. TCRdb recomputed calls from the immunoSEQ multiplex PCR reads with MiXCR, one row per CDR3 protein. The sample contains roughly 120,000 distinct CDR3 sequences, more than 85% of which appear only once. The source material was CD8+ T cells from PBMCs. The receptor source for this set is a human donor with multiple sclerosis.

This chain connects TRBV6-5 to TRBJ2-3; D call uncertain. CDR3 length equals 15 residues. V was cut by 0 bases and J by 2 bases, with 9 bases left in between. Germline-derived CDR1 and CDR2 are MNHEY and SVGAGI. As DNA, the CDR3 is TGTGCCAGCAGTTACTCGGTTGTTGCCACAGATACGCAGTATTTT. Translation gives CASSYSVVATDTQYF.

The CDR3 loop reads CASSQWRTDGYTF. The CDR3 DNA reads TGCGCCAGCAGCCAATGGCGCACAGATGGCTACACCTTC. The rearrangement links TRBV4-1 to TRBJ1-2; unclear D gene. Germline CDR1 reads MGHRA; CDR2 reads YSYEKL. The CDR3 loop spans 13 amino acids. V gave up 2 bases and J gave up 6 bases, with 10 bases separating them.

This chain uses TRBV2 with TRBJ1-1, with a weak D call TRBD1 (5 bases). Trimming cost V 6 bases and J 1 base, with 15 bases left between them. Germline V gene lookup returns CDR1 SNHLY and CDR2 FYNNEI. The CDR3 runs 15 residues. The CDR3 loop is CASSRSGAGNTEAFF. The CDR3, as DNA: TGTGCCAGCAGCAGGAGCGGGGCTGGGAACACTGAAGCTTTCTTT.

This clonotype appeared a single time. This chain joins TRBV24-1 and TRBJ2-2; D remains unclear. Germline loops: CDR1 KGHDR, CDR2 SFDVKD. This CDR3 contains 14 residues. The V gene lost 7 bases and the J gene lost 8 bases, with 16 bases spanning the gap. The CDR3 nucleotides are TGTGCCACCAGCCATAGGCCTTATCCGGGGGAGCTGTTTTTT. It is translated as CATSHRPYPGELFF.

V is TRBV12-3 or TRBV12-4 and J is TRBJ2-1; 15 bases match TRBD2. V gave up 7 bases and J gave up 2 bases; unmatched junction bases: 15. This CDR3 contains 20 residues. In DNA, the CDR3 is TGTGCCAGCACCAATTTTCCGGGACTAGCGGGAGGAAGGGCCTACAATGAGCAGTTCTTC. This encodes CASTNFPGLAGGRAYNEQFF.

J is TRBJ2-3 and V is TRBV19; 7 nucleotides align to TRBD2. This CDR3 is 16 amino acids long. Trimming took 5 bases from V and 1 from J; bases not matched to a gene: 9. Per the germline V gene, CDR1 is LNHDA and CDR2 is SQIVND (reference sequence). The CDR3 DNA reads TGTGCCAGTAGTTGGGAGGGCCTTTACGGCACAGATACGCAGTATTTT. Its protein is CASSWEGLYGTDTQYF.

The rearrangement uses TRBV16 and TRBJ1-1, with D unclear. Germline CDR1 and CDR2: KGHSY and FQNENV. The CDR3 totals 13 residues. Trimming left V 2 bases short and J 1 base short, with 5 bases between. The CDR3 loop is CASSQLQNTEAFF. The CDR3 nucleotides are TGTGCCAGCAGCCAACTCCAGAACACTGAAGCTTTCTTT.

With regard to this clonotype: The germline gene is not matched at one end of the junction; a read error may be the cause. The rearrangement uses TRBV7-2 and TRBJ1-1; tentatively, D is TRBD1 (5 bases). The CDR3 runs 13 residues. CDR1 and CDR2 (germline): SGHTA, FQGNSA. The CDR3 is CASNLAMGDGAFF. The CDR3, as DNA: TGTGCCAGCAACTTAGCTATGGGGGATGGAGCTTTCTTT. The whole variable domain, filled in from reference TRBV7-2 and TRBJ1-1, reads GAGVSQSPSNKVTEKGKDVELRCDPISGHTALYWYRQSLGQGLEFLIYFQGNSAPDKSGLPSDRFSAERTGGSVSTLTIQRTQQEDSAVYLCASNLAMGDGAFFGQGTRLTVV.

V is TRBV5-8 and J is TRBJ1-2, with 10 bases identical to TRBD1. CDR3 length: 16 residues. Germline V gene data show CDR1 as SGHTS and CDR2 as YDEGEE. V gave up 2 bases and J gave up 6 bases; unmatched junction bases: 10. CDR3 amino acids: CASSLLTGGGNDGYTF. DNA for the CDR3: TGTGCCAGCAGCTTACTGACAGGGGGCGGGAACGATGGCTACACCTTC.

This clonotype was found a few times. The CDR3 region is CASRAPDEQYF. The CDR3 DNA reads as TGCGCCAGCCGGGCCCCCGACGAGCAGTACTTC. This rearrangement joins TRBV5-1 to TRBJ2-7; D remains unclear. This CDR3 region has 11 residues. The V end lost 7 bases, the J end lost 5 bases, and 10 bases lay between the germline ends. Germline CDR1 SGHRS, CDR2 YFSETQ.

This clonotype came up once. The rearrangement uses TRBV29-1 and TRBJ2-5; tentatively, D is TRBD2 (6 bases). Trimming cost V 0 bases and J 1 base, with 18 bases left between them. The CDR3 runs to 17 residues. Germline assignment: CDR1 SQVTM and CDR2 ANQGSEA. CDR3 loop: CSVEEGSGPAFQETQYF. CDR3 sequence (DNA): TGCAGCGTTGAAGAGGGGAGCGGGCCGGCCTTCCAAGAGACCCAGTACTTC.

The rearrangement uses TRBV4-1 and TRBJ2-4, with no clear D. The CDR3 spans 14 residues. The germline V and J ends were trimmed by 4 bases and 0 bases, with 7 bases remaining between them. From germline, CDR1 is MGHRA and CDR2 YSYEKL. The CDR3 sequence is CASSPRIAKNIQYF. CDR3 sequence (DNA): TGCGCCAGCAGCCCCCGGATAGCCAAAAACATTCAGTACTTC.

This chain links TRBV5-1 with TRBJ1-1, with TRBD1 identical over 9 bases. Germline V gives CDR1 SGHRS, CDR2 YFSETQ. V shed 4 bases, J shed 2 bases, and the junction held 6 bases outside the gene matches. This CDR3 region has 15 residues. The CDR3 region has the DNA TGCGCCAGCAGCGTCGGGACAGGGAGTAACACTGAAGCTTTCTTT. Encoded protein: CASSVGTGSNTEAFF.

The chain employs TRBV29-1 and TRBJ2-5; 10 positions match TRBD2. The germline CDR1 and CDR2 sequences are SQVTM and ANQGSEA. The CDR3 is made up of 15 amino acids. V shed 4 bases and J 4 bases; nucleotides not matched to a gene: 9. The CDR3 sequence: CSVVVAGGLRETQYF. The DNA of the CDR3 is TGCAGCGTTGTAGTAGCGGGAGGTCTGAGAGAGACCCAGTACTTC.

The chain uses TRBV12-3 or TRBV12-4 and TRBJ1-2, with D tentatively TRBD1 (6 bases). V was trimmed by 4 bases and J by 10 bases, leaving 10 bases between them. The CDR3 is 11 residues long. CDR3 sequence reads: CASSSQGVYTF. The CDR3 DNA reads TGTGCCAGCAGTTCACAGGGTGTCTACACCTTC.

This clonotype showed up just once. The J gene is TRBJ1-6, the V gene TRBV27, with D hard to call. In germline, CDR1 is MNHEY, CDR2 SMNVEV (reference sequence). This CDR3 has 13 residues. V lost 5 bases and J 7 bases, leaving 9 bases between the germline ends. The CDR3 loop is CASSLARNSPLHF. As DNA, the CDR3 is TGTGCCAGCAGTCTAGCTCGGAATTCACCCCTCCACTTT.

The V gene is TRBV20-1, the J gene TRBJ1-1; tentative D call: TRBD1 (5 bases). Trimming removed 0 bases from V and 4 bases from J, with 18 bases in between. The CDR3 totals 16 residues. Germline CDR1 and CDR2: DFQATT and SNEGSKA (reference sequence). CDR3 DNA: TGCAGTGCTAGAGATAGTAGGAGGGGATGGGGCACTGAAGCTTTCTTT. Translation gives CSARDSRRGWGTEAFF.

V is TRBV2 and J is TRBJ1-3, with D perhaps matching TRBD1 (5 bases). CDR1 is SNHLY, CDR2 FYNNEI, per germline. This CDR3 is 15 amino acids long. Deletions cut 4 bases from V and 2 bases from J, with 12 bases between. For the CDR3, the DNA is TGTGCCAGCAGTGTGGGGGGAAGAACTGGAAACACCATATATTTT. Protein sequence: CASSVGGRTGNTIYF.

The chain recombines TRBV12-3 or TRBV12-4 with TRBJ2-7; TRBD2 matches 7 bases. The ends lost 3 bases at V and 3 bases at J; junction bases unmatched: 2. This CDR3 comprises 13 residues. For the CDR3, the DNA is TGTGCCAGCAGTTTTTGGGAGGGCTACGAGCAGTACTTC. This codes for CASSFWEGYEQYF.

The chain has TRBV4-1 and TRBJ2-5, with no clear D. Trimming removed 4 bases from V and 1 base from J, with 10 bases in between. Germline loops: CDR1 MGHRA, CDR2 YSYEKL. This CDR3 comprises 14 residues. CDR3 nucleotides: TGCGCCAGCAGCCCCCGGACGTCCCAAGAGACCCAGTACTTC. Amino acids: CASSPRTSQETQYF.

V gene TRBV2 combines with J gene TRBJ2-1, with 7 nucleotides matching TRBD1. This CDR3 comprises 15 residues. J lost 3 bases, V lost 4 bases, and 6 bases had no gene match. CDR1 SNHLY and CDR2 FYNNEI come from the germline V gene. CDR3 bases: TGTGCCAGCAGTGTGGGGGACAGCCTCTACAATGAGCAGTTCTTC. Its translation: CASSVGDSLYNEQFF.

This clonotype was observed once. The V call is TRBV6-2 or TRBV6-3, the J call TRBJ2-7; 14 bases are shared with TRBD2. Per germline, CDR1 MNHEY and CDR2 SVGEGT. CDR3 length equals 13 residues. V lost 6 bases and J lost 7; bases outside the gene matches: 2. Here the CDR3 DNA reads TGTGCCAGCAGAAGGACTAGCGGGAGGGAGCAGTACGTC. Translated, it gives CASRRTSGREQYV.

Only one count was recorded for this clonotype. The chain links TRBV5-4 to TRBJ2-7; D is possibly TRBD1 or TRBD2 (5 bases each). The CDR3 is 15 amino acids. V was pared by 3 bases and J by 0 bases, with 13 bases between. Germline CDR1 SGHNT, CDR2 YYREEE (reference sequence). The CDR3 here is CASSSDGASSYEQYF. The CDR3 nucleotides read TGTGCCAGCAGCTCGGACGGGGCCAGCTCCTACGAGCAGTACTTC.

This clonotype has only one observation. The rearrangement links TRBV5-1 to TRBJ2-2, with a possible D match to TRBD2 (5 bases). The CDR3 length is 14 residues. CDR1 is SGHRS and CDR2 is YFSETQ in the germline V gene. V dropped 3 bases and J dropped 4 bases, with 10 bases sitting between them. This CDR3 reads CASSWSGGTGELFF. CDR3 in DNA: TGCGCCAGCAGCTGGAGCGGCGGCACCGGGGAGCTGTTTTTT.

This rearrangement joins TRBV9 to TRBJ2-1; D not certain. Germline-derived CDR1 and CDR2 are SGDLS and YYNGEE. CDR3 length equals 13 residues. V lost 0 bases to trimming and J lost 7 bases, with 8 bases between them. The CDR3 DNA sequence: TGTGCCAGCAGCGTAGCCCCGGAGAATGAGCAGTTCTTC. Translating gives CASSVAPENEQFF.

This clonotype was seen just once. The chain is built from TRBV5-6 and TRBJ1-2; 11 bases agree with TRBD1. Germline lookup yields CDR1 SGHDT and CDR2 YYEEEE. This CDR3 contains 17 residues. V was pared by 4 bases and J by 7 bases, with 15 bases of the junction left unmatched. CDR3 DNA: TGTGCCAGCAGCGTCGGACAGGGGGCGTGGGAAGGTGGTGGCTACACCTTC. It specifies CASSVGQGAWEGGGYTF.

This chain joins TRBV7-8 and TRBJ2-7; possible D gene TRBD2, 6 bases. The CDR3 is 18 residues long. The V and J ends lost 4 bases and 8 bases respectively, with 30 bases between them. The germline CDR1 and CDR2 sequences are SGHVS and FQNEAQ. The CDR3 reads CASSSPRVGVEGLVKQYF. The DNA for the CDR3 is TGTGCCAGCAGCTCCCCCCGGGTAGGGGTGGAGGGCCTTGTGAAGCAGTACTTC.